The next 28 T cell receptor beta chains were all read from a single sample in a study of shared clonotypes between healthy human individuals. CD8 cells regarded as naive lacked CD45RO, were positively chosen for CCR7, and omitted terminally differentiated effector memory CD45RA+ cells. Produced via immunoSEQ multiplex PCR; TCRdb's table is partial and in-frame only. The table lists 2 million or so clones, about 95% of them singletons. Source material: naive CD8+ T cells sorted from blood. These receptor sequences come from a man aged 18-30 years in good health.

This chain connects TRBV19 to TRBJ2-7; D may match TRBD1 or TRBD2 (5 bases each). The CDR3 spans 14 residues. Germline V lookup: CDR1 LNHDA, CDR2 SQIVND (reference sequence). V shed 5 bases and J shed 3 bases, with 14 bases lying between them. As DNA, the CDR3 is TGTGCCAGTAGTTTTTCGGGACCAGACTACGAGCAGTACTTC. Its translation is CASSFSGPDYEQYF.

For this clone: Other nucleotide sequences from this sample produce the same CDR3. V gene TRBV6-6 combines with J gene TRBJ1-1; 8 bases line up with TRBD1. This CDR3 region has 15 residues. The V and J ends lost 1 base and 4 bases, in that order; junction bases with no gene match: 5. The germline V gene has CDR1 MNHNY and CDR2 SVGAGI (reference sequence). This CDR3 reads CASSYLGQASTEAFF. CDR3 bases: TGTGCCAGCAGTTACTTGGGACAGGCGAGCACTGAAGCTTTCTTT.

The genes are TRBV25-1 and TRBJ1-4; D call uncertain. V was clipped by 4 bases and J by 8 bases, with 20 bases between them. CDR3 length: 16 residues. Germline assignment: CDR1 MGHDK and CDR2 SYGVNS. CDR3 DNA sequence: TGTGCCAGCAGTGGGGCGGGAGACCCCTCGGAGGAAAAACTGTTTTTT. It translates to CASSGAGDPSEEKLFF.

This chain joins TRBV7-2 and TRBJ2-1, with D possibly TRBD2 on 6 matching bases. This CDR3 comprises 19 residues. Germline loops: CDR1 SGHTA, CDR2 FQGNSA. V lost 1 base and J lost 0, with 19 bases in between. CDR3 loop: CASSLEGDEASASYNEQFF. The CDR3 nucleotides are TGTGCCAGCAGCTTAGAAGGTGATGAGGCTAGCGCCTCCTACAATGAGCAGTTCTTC.

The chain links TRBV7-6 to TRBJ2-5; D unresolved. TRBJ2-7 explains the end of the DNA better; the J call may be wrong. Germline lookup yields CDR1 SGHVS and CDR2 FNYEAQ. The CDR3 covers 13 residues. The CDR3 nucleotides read TGTGCCAGCAGCCCCAATCCACCCGGCGAGCAGTACTTC. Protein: CASSPNPPGEQYF.

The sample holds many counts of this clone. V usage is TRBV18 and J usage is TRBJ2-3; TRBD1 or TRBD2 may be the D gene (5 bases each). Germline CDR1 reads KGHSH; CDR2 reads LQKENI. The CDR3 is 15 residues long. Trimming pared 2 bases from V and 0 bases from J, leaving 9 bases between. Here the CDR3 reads CASSPGGFSTDTQYF. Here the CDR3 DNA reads TGTGCCAGCTCACCAGGGGGTTTCAGCACAGATACGCAGTATTTT.

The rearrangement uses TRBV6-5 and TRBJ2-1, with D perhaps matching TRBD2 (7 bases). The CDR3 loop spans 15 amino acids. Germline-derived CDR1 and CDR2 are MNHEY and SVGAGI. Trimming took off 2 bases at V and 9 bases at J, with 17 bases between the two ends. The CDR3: CASSYRGGGISEQFF. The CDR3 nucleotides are TGTGCCAGCAGTTACCGAGGGGGGGGGATCAGTGAGCAGTTCTTC.

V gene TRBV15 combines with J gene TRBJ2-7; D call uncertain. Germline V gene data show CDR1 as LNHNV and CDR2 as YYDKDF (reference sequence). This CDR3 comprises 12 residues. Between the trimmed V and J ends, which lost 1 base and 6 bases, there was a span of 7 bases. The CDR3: CATSRVLTEQYF. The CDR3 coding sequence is TGTGCCACCAGCAGAGTTTTGACCGAGCAGTACTTC.

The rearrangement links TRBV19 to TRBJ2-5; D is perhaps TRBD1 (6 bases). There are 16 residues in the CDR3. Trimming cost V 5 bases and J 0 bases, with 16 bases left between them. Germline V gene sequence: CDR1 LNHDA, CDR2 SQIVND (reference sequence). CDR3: CASSSLTGQDQETQYF. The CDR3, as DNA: TGTGCCAGTAGTTCCCTGACGGGACAAGACCAAGAGACCCAGTACTTC.

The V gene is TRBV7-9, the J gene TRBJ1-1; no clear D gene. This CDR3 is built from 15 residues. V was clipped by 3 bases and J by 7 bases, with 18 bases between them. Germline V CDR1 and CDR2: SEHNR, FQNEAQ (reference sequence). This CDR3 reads CASSLSFPPNFEAFF. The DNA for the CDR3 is TGTGCCAGCAGCTTGTCGTTCCCACCGAACTTTGAAGCTTTCTTT.

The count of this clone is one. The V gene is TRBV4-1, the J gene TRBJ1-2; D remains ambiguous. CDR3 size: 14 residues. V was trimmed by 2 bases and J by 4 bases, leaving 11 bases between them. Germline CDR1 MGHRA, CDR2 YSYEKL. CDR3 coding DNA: TGCGCCAGCAGCCAACCCCGGTCTCCCTATGGCTACACCTTC. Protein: CASSQPRSPYGYTF.

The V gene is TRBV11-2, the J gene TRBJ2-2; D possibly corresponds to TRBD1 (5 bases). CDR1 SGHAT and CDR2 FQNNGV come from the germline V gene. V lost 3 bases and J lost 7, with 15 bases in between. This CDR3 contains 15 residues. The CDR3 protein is CASSFFTGFGGELFF. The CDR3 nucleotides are TGTGCCAGCAGCTTTTTCACAGGTTTTGGCGGGGAGCTGTTTTTT.

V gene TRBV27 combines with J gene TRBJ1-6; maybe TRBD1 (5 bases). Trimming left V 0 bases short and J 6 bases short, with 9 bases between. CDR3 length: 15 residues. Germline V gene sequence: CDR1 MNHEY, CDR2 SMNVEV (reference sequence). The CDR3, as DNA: TGTGCCAGCAGTTTATCGACAGCTCCTAATTCACCCCTCCACTTT. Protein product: CASSLSTAPNSPLHF.

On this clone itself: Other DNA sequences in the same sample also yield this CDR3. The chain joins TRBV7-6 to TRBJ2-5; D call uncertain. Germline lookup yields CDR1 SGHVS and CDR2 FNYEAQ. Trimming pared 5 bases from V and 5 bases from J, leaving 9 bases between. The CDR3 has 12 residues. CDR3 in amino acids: CASSPEGETQYF. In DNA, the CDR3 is TGTGCCAGCAGCCCGGAAGGGGAGACCCAGTACTTC.

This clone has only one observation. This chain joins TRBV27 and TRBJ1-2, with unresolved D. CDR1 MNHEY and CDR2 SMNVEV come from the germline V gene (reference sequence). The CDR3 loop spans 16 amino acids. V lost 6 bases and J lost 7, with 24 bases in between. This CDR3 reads CASSFGREGGIGGYTF. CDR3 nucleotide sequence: TGTGCCAGCAGCTTTGGGAGAGAGGGCGGGATAGGTGGCTACACCTTC.

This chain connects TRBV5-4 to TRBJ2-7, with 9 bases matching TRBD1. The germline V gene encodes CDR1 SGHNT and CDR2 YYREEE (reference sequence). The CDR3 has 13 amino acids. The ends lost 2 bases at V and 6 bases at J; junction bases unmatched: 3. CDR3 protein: CASSFGTGREQYF. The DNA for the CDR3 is TGTGCCAGCAGCTTCGGGACAGGGCGCGAGCAGTACTTC.

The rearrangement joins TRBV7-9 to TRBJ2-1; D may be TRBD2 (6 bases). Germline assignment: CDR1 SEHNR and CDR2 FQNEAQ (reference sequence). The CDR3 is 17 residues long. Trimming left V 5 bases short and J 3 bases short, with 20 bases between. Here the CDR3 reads CASSLAGGYSLYNEQFF. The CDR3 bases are TGTGCCAGCAGCCTCGCCGGAGGGTATTCCCTCTACAATGAGCAGTTCTTC.

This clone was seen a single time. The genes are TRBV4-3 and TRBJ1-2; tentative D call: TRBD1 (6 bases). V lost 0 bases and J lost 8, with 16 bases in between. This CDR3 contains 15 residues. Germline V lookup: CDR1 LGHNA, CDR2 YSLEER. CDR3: CASSQDAGGLVGYTF. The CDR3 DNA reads TGCGCCAGCAGCCAAGATGCCGGGGGGCTCGTCGGCTACACCTTC.

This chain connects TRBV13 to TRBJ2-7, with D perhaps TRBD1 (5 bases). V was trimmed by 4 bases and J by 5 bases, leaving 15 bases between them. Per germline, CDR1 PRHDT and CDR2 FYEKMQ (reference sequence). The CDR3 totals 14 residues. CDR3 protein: CASSWQGPQDEQYF. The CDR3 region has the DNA TGTGCCAGCAGCTGGCAGGGCCCTCAGGACGAGCAGTACTTC.

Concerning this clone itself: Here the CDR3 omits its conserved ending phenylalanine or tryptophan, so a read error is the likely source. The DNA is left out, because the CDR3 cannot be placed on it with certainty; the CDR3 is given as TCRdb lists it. CDR3: CASSPTGWLAGANFV. The chain uses TRBV4-2 and TRBJ2-4; the listed D gene, TRBD2, was not tested against the DNA. Germline CDR1 and CDR2: LGHNA and YNFKEQ. The CDR3 adds up to 15 amino acids, both ends counted.

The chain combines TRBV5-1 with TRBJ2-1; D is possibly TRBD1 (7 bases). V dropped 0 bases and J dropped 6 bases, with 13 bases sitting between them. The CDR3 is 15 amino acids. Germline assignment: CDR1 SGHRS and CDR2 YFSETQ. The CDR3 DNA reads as TGCGCCAGCAGCTTGGCGGCAGGGGGGAGCAATGAGCAGTTCTTC. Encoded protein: CASSLAAGGSNEQFF.

The CDR3 region has the DNA TGTGCCAGCAGTGGGGCAAGCGGGAGGCCTTACGAGCAGTACTTC. This gives the protein CASSGASGRPYEQYF. The V gene is TRBV2, the J gene TRBJ2-7; 9 nucleotides match TRBD2. The J segment lost 4 bases and the V segment lost 4 bases, leaving 8 bases of the junction unmatched. This CDR3 has 15 amino acids. Looked up from germline, CDR1 is SNHLY and CDR2 is FYNNEI.

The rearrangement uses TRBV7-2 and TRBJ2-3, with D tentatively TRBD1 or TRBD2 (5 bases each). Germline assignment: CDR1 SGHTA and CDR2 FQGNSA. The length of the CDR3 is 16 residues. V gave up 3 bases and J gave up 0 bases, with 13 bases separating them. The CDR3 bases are TGTGCCAGCAGCTTCGTGGGGGTTCCTAGCACAGATACGCAGTATTTT. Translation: CASSFVGVPSTDTQYF.

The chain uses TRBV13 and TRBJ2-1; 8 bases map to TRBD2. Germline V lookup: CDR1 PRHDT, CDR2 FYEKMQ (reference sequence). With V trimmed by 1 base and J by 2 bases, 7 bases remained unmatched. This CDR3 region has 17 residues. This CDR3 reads CASSLAGGPVPYNEQFF. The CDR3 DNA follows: TGTGCCAGCAGCTTAGCGGGGGGGCCTGTCCCCTACAATGAGCAGTTCTTC.

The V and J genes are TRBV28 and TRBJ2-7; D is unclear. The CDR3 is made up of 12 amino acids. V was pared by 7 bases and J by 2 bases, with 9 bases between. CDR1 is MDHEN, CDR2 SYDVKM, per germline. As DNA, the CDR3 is TGTGCCAGCAACGAGGAAACCTACGAGCAGTACTTC. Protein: CASNEETYEQYF.

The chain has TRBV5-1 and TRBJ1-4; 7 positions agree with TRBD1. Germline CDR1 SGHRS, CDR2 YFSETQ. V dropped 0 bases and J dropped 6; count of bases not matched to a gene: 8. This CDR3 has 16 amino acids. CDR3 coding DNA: TGCGCCAGCAGCTTGGCTGAACAGGGGTGGGATGAAAAACTGTTTTTT. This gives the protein CASSLAEQGWDEKLFF. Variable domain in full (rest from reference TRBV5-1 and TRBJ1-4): KAGVTQTPRYLIKTRGQQVTLSCSPISGHRSVSWYQQTPGQGLQFLFEYFSETQRNKGNFPGRFSGRQFSNSRSEMNVSTLELGDSALYLCASSLAEQGWDEKLFFGSGTQLSVL.

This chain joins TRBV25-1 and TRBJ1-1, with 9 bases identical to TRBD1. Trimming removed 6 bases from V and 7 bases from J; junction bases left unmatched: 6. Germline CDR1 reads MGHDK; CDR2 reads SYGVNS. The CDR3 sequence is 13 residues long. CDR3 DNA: TGTGCCAGCAGCCGGACAGGGGTTTTTGAAGCTTTCTTT. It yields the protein CASSRTGVFEAFF. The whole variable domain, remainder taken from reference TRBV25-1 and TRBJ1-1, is EADIYQTPRYLVIGTGKKITLECSQTMGHDKMYWYQQDPGMELHLIHYSYGVNSTEKGDLSSESTVSRIRTEHFPLTLESARPSHTSQYLCASSRTGVFEAFFGQGTRLTVV.

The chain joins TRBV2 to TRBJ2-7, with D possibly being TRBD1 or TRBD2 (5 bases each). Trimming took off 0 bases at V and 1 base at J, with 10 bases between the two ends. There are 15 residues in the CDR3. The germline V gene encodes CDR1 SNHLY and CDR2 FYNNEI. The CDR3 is CASSEATGPSYEQYF. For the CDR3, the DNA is TGTGCCAGCAGTGAAGCGACGGGACCTTCCTACGAGCAGTACTTC.